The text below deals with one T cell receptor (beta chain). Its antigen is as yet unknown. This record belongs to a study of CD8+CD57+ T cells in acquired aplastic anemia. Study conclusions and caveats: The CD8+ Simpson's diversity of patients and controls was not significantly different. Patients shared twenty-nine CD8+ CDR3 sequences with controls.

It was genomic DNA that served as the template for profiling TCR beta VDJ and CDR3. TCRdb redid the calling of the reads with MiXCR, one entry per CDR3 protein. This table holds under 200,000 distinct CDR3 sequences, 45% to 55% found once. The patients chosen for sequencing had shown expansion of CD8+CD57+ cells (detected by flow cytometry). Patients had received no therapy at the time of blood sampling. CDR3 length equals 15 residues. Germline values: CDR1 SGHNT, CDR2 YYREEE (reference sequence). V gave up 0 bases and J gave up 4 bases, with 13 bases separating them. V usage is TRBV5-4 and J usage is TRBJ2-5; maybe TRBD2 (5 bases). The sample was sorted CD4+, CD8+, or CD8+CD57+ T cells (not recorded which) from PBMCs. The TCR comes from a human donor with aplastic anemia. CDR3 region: CASSLEVSGLETQYF. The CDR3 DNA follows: TGTGCCAGCAGCTTGGAGGTCAGCGGACTAGAGACCCAGTACTTC.